The TCR beta chain described here comes from a study of cytomegalovirus exposure and HLA in healthy donors. At the level of the study: An analysis done earlier identified more than 100 million unique TCR beta sequences from roughly 190 million T cells.

Study findings and constraints: Among TCR sequences, most were rare, though some public TCRs appeared in many donors. In a later analysis, TCR beta V- and J-gene trimming was associated with a missense DCLRE1C variant.

CDR3 length equals 13 residues. Per germline, CDR1 MNHEY and CDR2 SMNVEV (reference sequence). The V segment lost 6 bases and the J segment 3 bases; nucleotides outside the gene matches: 3. PCR amplification relied on 60 Vbeta primers (plus 13 Jbeta primers). Only in-frame clones appear in the TCRdb table, and some are missing; sequencing was by immunoSEQ multiplex PCR. Of 95,000 to 100,000 clones in the sample, 60% to 80% were seen once. Comments on this clone: Its antigen is undetermined.

The specimen sequenced was PBMCs. The clonotype comes from a female donor in good health and CMV-seronegative. The rearrangement joins TRBV27 to TRBJ2-3, with 7 bases lining up with TRBD1. The CDR3 here is CASSGTDTDTQYF. The CDR3 region has the DNA TGTGCCAGCAGCGGGACAGATACAGATACGCAGTATTTT.